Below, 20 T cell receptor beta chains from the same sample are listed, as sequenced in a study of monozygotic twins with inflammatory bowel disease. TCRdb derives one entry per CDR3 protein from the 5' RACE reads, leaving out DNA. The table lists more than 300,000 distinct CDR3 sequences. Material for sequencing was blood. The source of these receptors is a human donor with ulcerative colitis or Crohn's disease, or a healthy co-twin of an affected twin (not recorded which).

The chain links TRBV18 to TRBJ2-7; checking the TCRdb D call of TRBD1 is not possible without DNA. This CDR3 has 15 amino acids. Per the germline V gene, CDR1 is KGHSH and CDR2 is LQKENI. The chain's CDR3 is CASSPRQGSTYEQYF.

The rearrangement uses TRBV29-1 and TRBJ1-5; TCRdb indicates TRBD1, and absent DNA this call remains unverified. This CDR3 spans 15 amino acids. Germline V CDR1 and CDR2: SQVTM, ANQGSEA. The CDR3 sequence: CSVDLGQGSNQPQHF.

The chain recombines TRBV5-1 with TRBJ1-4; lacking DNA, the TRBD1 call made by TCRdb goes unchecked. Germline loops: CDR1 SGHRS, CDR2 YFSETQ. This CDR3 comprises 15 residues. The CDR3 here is CASSPRGAAGEKLFF.

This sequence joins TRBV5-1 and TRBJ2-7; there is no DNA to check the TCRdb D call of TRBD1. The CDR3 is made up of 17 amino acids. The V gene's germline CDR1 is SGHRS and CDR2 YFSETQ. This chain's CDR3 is CASSIGQGAPLEYEQYF.

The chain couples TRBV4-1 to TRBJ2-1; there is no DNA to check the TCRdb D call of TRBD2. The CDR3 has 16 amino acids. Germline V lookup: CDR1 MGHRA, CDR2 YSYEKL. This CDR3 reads CASSQVAGGLNNEQFF.

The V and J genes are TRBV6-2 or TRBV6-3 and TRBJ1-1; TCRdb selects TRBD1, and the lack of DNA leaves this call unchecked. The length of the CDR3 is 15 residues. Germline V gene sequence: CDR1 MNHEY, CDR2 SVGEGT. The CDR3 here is CASRWDGIMNTEAFF.

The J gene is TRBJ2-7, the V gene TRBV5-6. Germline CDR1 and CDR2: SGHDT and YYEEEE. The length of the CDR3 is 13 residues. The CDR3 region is CASSSQGPYEQYF.

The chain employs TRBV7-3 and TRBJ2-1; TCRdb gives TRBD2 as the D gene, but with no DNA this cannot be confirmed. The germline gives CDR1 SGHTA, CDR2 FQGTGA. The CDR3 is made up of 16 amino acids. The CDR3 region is CASSFWAAGGPNEQFF.

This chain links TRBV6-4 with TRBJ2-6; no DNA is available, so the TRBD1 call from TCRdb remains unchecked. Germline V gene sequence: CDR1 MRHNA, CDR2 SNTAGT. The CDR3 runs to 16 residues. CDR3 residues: CASSADTISGANVLTF.

The CDR3 reads CASSQLGGQAGAQYF. V is TRBV4-1 and J is TRBJ2-5; TCRdb designates TRBD1, a call that cannot be tested without DNA. Germline V gene lookup returns CDR1 MGHRA and CDR2 YSYEKL. This CDR3 comprises 15 residues.

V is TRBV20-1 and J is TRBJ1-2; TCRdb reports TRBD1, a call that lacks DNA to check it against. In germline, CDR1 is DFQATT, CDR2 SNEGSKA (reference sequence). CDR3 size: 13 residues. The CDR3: CSARSGAGNGYTF.

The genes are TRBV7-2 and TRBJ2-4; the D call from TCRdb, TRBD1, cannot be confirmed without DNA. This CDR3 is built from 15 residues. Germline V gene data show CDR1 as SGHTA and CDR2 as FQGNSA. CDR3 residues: CASSRELVAKNIQYF.

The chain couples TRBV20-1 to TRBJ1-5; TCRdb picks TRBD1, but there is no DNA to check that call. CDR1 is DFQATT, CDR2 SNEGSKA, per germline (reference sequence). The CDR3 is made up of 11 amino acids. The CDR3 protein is CSAARQESFHF.

CDR3 amino acids: CASSLGGSYNSPLHF. The rearrangement links TRBV28 to TRBJ1-6; TCRdb reports TRBD1, a call that lacks DNA to check it against. This CDR3 comprises 15 residues. Germline lookup yields CDR1 MDHEN and CDR2 SYDVKM.

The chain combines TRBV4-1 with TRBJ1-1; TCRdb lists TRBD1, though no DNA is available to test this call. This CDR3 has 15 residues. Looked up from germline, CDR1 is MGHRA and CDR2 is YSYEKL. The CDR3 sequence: CASSQDRQGSGEAFF.

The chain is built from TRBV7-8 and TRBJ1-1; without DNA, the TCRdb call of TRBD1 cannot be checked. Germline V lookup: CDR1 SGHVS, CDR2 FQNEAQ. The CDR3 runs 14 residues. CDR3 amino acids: CASSPDRVSTEAFF.

The CDR3: CASSFSQEAEAFF. The rearrangement links TRBV5-1 to TRBJ1-1; the D call of TRBD1 rests on TCRdb alone, since no DNA is present to check it. The CDR3 spans 13 residues. Germline values: CDR1 SGHRS, CDR2 YFSETQ.

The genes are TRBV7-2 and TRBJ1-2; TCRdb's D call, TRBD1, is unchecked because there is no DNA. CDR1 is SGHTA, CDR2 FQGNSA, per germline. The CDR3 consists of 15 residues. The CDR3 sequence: CASSLGGGANYGYTF.

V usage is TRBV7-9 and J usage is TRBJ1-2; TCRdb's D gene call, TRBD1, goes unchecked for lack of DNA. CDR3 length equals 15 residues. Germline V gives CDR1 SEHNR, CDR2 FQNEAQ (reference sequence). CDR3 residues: CASSLERVTGRGYTF.

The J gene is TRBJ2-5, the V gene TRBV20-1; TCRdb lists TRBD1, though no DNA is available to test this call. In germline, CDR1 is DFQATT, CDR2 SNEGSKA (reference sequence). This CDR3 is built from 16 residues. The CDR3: CSARAITPGDLETQYF.